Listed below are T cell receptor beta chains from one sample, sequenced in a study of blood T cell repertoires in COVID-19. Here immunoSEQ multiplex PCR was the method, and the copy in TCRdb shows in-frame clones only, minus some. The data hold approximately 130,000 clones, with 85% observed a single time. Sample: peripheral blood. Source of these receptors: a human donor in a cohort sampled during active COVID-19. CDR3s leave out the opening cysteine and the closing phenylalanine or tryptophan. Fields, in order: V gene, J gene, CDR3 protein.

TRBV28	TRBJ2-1	ASSLSRQDEQF
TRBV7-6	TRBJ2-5	ASSLLGREVTQTQY
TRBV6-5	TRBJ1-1	ASSYLTGAEAF
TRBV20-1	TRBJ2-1	SATPHDEQF
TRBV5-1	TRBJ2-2	ASSPHAGSPTGELF
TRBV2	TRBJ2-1	ASSRRGRGGNEQF
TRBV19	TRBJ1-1	ASSKLGDSEAF
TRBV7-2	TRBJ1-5	ASSSVGGGGQPQH
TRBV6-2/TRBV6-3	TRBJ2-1	ASSYPRQGVGNEQF
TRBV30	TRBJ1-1	AWSKGGPEAF
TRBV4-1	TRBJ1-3	ASRQDRAGNTIY
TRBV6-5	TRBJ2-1	ASQGPLFTHNEQF
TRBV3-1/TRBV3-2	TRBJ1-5	ASSQVCELWEVMSNQPQH
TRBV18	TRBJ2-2	ASSPPRGGVTGELF
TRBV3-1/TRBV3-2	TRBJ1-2	ASLPGQGSSYGYT
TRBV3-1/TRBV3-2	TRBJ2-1	ASSPRTGDEQF
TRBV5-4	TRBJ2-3	ASSVRTGRGRTQY
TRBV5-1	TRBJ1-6	ASSVPGHRTFVGEPLH
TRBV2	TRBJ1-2	ASSGGPTFNYGYT
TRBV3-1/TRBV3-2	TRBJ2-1	ASSPQGLAGAQQF
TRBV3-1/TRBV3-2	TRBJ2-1	ASSQEVAGGVYNEQF
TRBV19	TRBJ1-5	ASIKGQGANQPQH
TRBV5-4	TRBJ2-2	AGTRDNSNTGELF
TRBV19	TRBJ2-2	ASSIRAGGNTGELF
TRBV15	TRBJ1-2	ATSLMGRGGYT
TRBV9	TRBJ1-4	ASSAEDRDPEKLF
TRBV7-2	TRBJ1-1	ASSLEPRRTEAF
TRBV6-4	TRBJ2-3	ASSVTETDTQY
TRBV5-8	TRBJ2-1	ASSSGTSGVYEQF
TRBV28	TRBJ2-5	ASSYLGQGAGEETQY
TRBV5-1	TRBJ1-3	ASSYEDTIY
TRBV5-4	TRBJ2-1	ASSLHLDPGEQF
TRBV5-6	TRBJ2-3	ASSPGRLLTDTQY
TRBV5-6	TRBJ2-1	ASSPGLAGYNEQF
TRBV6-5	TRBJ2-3	ASSPDRGTDTQY
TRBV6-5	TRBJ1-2	ASSPFRQGRDGYT
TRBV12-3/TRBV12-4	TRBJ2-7	ASSLTGARQY
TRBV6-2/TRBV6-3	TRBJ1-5	ASSLRRATSNQPQH
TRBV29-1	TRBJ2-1	SADHLGSAYNEQF
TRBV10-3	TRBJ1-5	AISPGTGANQPQH
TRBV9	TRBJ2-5	ASSGTSGGEETQY
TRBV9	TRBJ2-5	ASSVGVGLVGETQY
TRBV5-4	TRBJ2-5	ASSLLAGQETQY
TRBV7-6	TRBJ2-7	ASSSSGGHEQY
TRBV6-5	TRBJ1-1	ASGQRSSNTEAF
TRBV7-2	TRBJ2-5	ASSYMGLAEQETQY
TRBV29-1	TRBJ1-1	SVDRQGLNTEAF
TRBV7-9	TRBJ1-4	ASSLSHGGGVYEKLF
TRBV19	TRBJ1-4	ASSIFNEKLF
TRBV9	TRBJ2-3	ASSLDSRDTQY
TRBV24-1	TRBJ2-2	ATSGARDRGTNTGELF
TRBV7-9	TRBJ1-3	ASSPLRTLNSGNTIY
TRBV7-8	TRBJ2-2	ASSPRSGRAVGELF
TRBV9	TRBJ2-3	ASSVELDTDTQY
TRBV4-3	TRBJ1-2	ASSQELGAGYGYT
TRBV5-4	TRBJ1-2	ASSLVAEGYT